This T cell receptor (beta chain) was retrieved from a study of T cell responses to AZD1222 COVID-19 vaccine (TCRdb year 2021). Concerning the study at large: Because spike-specific TCR depth and breadth did not differ between the two schedules, AZD1222 recipients who got a second dose at roughly 4 weeks were pooled with those who got a second dose at roughly 12 weeks. A total of 233 trial participants underwent TCR sequencing, of whom 200 to 220 had received two doses of AZD1222 and roughly 26 had received two doses of the MenACWY control vaccine. Enrollment into the trials was organized by age into subgroups of 18-55, 56-69 and 70-plus years, and those subgroups contained approximately 150, 30 and 60 TCR-sequenced participants, respectively.

Sample time point, as interpreted from the label and publication: baseline before first vaccination. Vaccinee samples were obtained from the UK trials COV001 and COV002, which included a single-blind randomized controlled phase 2/3 trial of AZD1222 (ChAdOx1 nCoV-19) in healthy adults. For TCRbeta chain sequencing, PBMC samples from trial participants were taken at day 0 and at day 28 after the second dose. With regard to this clone: Its recognized antigen is unknown. The input lacks base qualities; no much larger clone sits a single base away.

The CDR3 regions of human TCRbeta chains were subjected to immunosequencing. For the original study's pipeline: Repertoire TCRs were matched against a reference library of SARS-CoV-2-specific TCRs generated with the MIRA antigen-specificity platform. Breadth was defined as the fraction of unique TCRs that were SARS-CoV-2-associated. Depth was defined as the fraction of total T cells that were SARS-CoV-2-associated. Using the MIRA data, every spike-specific TCR was mapped to the spike region that the TCR reacted to and assigned to either a CD4 or a CD8 class. Log10-transformed breadth and depth values were compared by one-way ANOVA with Sidak's multiple comparisons tests. Entries here come from immuneACCESS through TCRdb and include only in-frame sequences with V and J called. Some clones fail to appear in such tables; in the studies checked, an unresolved V gene covers under half of the shortfall, and the cause of the remainder is unknown. D and trimming were read from the DNA, whereas the V and J calls and clone size are those reported in that table. Here the sample has roughly 150,000 clones; 85% to 95% occur a single time. 1.3% to 1.5% of the sample comes from the top ten.

Overall study results and their limits: No day 14 peak-response samples were available, so repertoires were characterized only after the peak T cell response. Most participants were white British and females outnumbered males, and the authors suggested that clonal diversity may have been underestimated. Spike-specific TCR breadth and depth rose significantly after two AZD1222 doses compared with day 0 and with MenACWY recipients. Epitopes outside the regions mutated in the B.1.351 and B.1.1.7 variants were reportedly recognized by nearly half of the unique spike-specific TCRs. Conclusions about previously exposed vaccinees were limited because only six AZD1222 recipients were SARS-CoV-2 seropositive at baseline. The 56-69-year group was small, and its depth increase did not reach significance, likely because of low power. CD4 TCRs associated with the vaccine covered the entire spike protein, and the dominant responses were in regions 160-218 and 743-854.

The CDR1 and CDR2 encoded by the germline V gene (reference sequence) are LNHDA and SQIVND. Germline trimming amounts to 1 base on V and 4 bases on J, with 7 as the count of junction bases outside the gene matches. Inclusive of the bounding cysteine and phenylalanine, the CDR3 is 17 residues long. Just the 51-base CDR3 DNA is kept, in frame starting at base 1. The sequence is built from TRBV19 and TRBJ2-2; TRBD2 aligns with 9 central bases. The sequence came from an adult in good health. The sequenced sample was peripheral blood, obtained on day 0 of AZD1222 vaccination. The CDR3 region has the sequence CASSIGGGAPGTGELFF. The nucleotides read TGTGCCAGTAGTATAGGCGGGGGGGCGCCGGGCACCGGGGAGCTGTTTTTT.